This T cell receptor beta chain was profiled in a study of T cell responses to AZD1222 COVID-19 vaccine (dated by TCRdb to about 2021). About the full investigation: TCR sequencing covered some 250 trial participants: 207 given two doses of AZD1222 and 26 given two doses of MenACWY control vaccine. Trial participants were enrolled by age into subgroups of 18-55, 56-69 and 70-plus years, and around 140, 26 and 57 TCR-sequenced participants, respectively, were included in these subgroups. Points the paper makes about the study in general: The whole spike protein was spanned by vaccine-associated CD4 TCRs, and dominant responses were seen in regions 160-218 and 743-854. After two AZD1222 doses, both the breadth and the depth of spike-specific TCRs were significantly higher than at day 0 and than in MenACWY recipients. Conclusions about previously exposed vaccinees are limited because only five to seven AZD1222 recipients were SARS-CoV-2 seropositive at baseline. In the small 56-69-year group, the increase in depth fell short of significance, most likely because of low power. Reportedly, almost half of the unique spike-specific TCRs recognized epitopes lying outside the regions that are mutated in the B.1.351 and B.1.1.7 variants. Because no day 14 peak-response samples were available, the repertoires could be characterized only after the peak T cell response. Participants were mostly white British and included more females than males, and it was suggested by the authors that clonal diversity may have been underestimated.

The CDR3 regions of human TCRbeta chains were subjected to immunosequencing. The study's processing was this. TCRs in the repertoires were matched against a reference library of SARS-CoV-2-specific TCRs that had been generated with the MIRA antigen-specificity platform. Breadth was defined as the fraction of unique TCRs that were SARS-CoV-2-associated. Depth was defined as the fraction of total T cells that were SARS-CoV-2-associated. Using the MIRA data, every spike-specific TCR was mapped to the spike region that the TCR reacted to and assigned to either a CD4 or a CD8 class. Log10-transformed breadth and depth values were compared by one-way ANOVA with Sidak's multiple comparisons tests. TCRdb's version of the immuneACCESS table is confined to in-frame rearrangements and falls short of the full clone set. An unresolved V gene accounts for under half of the shortfall where checked; the remainder is of unknown origin. V, J and clone size are those of that table, while D and trimming were read from the DNA. This sample lists approximately 150,000 clones; more than 80% were detected once. Jointly, the top ten make up 3.5% to 4.5% of the sample.

Of note for this clone: Its antigen is unknown. Within one base of it there is no much larger clone, and no base qualities were kept.

The time point label, read with the paper, signifies: about 28 days (+/-7) after the second vaccine dose. This sample's treatment or condition label indicates: meningococcal conjugate vaccine given as trial control. The vaccinee samples were drawn from two UK trials, COV001 and COV002, one of which was a single-blind randomized controlled phase 2/3 trial testing AZD1222 (ChAdOx1 nCoV-19) in healthy adults. For TCRbeta chain sequencing, PBMC samples were collected from trial participants at day 0 and at day 28 after the second dose. Including cysteine and phenylalanine, the CDR3 has 15 amino acids. Just CDR3 DNA is preserved here, 45 bases in frame from base 1. V loses 0 bases of germline sequence and J loses 2 bases, and the interval between the two ends is 7 bases. Reading the germline V gene gives CDR1 MGHRA and CDR2 YSYEKL.

The TCR sequence derives from an adult who received the MenACWY meningococcal vaccine as a control. The V and J segments used are TRBV4-1 and TRBJ2-2, with no confidently assigned D gene. The sample here was peripheral blood, taken 28 days after the second dose of the MenACWY control vaccine. The nucleotides are TGCGCCAGCAGCCAAGAGTCAGCAAACACCGGGGAGCTGTTTTTT. It specifies CASSQESANTGELFF.